This T cell receptor beta chain was sequenced during a study of T cell responses to AZD1222 COVID-19 vaccine. This CDR3 spans 15 amino acids. V shed 5 bases and J shed 0 bases, with 11 bases lying between them. Germline values: CDR1 SGHTA, CDR2 FQGTGA. Profiled with immunoSEQ multiplex PCR; TCRdb holds only in-frame clones, not every one. This table has 90,000 to 95,000 clones, 80% to 90% appearing once. About this clone: Its antigen is still unknown.

Study findings and constraints: It should be noted that donors were predominantly white British and more often female, and clonal diversity was possibly underestimated.

Specimen: peripheral blood, collected on day 0 of AZD1222 vaccination. The origin of this receptor is an adult in good health. V usage is TRBV7-3 and J usage is TRBJ2-1, with D possibly being TRBD2 (6 bases). The CDR3 loop reads CASSRGTDSYNEQFF. CDR3 coding DNA: TGTGCCAGCAGCCGCGGGACGGACTCCTACAATGAGCAGTTCTTC.